A selection of T cell receptor beta chains follows, all from one sample in a study of siplizumab effects on memory and regulatory T cells. Profiling relied on immunoSEQ multiplex PCR, and the TCRdb table lists in-frame clones only, not all of them. The profile covers 100,000 or so clones, with 75% to 95% appearing a single time and around 2.7% taken by the ten largest. The specimen sequenced was CD4+ T cells sorted from blood. All receptors derive from a human donor in good health. Some clones in this sample may be carry-over from other donors' samples. Each CDR3 is given with its conserved first and last residue. D genes are given only for firm matches. Not all rows give a size; the values are once, few, many and, for expanded clones, a class.

abundance: once; v_gene: TRBV5-1; d_gene: TRBD1; j_gene: TRBJ2-2; CDR3aa: CASSPGTGANTGELFF; CDR3nt: TGCGCCAGCAGCCCGGGGACAGGGGCGAACACCGGGGAGCTGTTTTTT
abundance: -; v_gene: TRBV4-2; d_gene: -; j_gene: TRBJ1-1; CDR3aa: CASSQPEQGGVPEAFF; CDR3nt: TGTGCCAGCAGCCAACCCGAACAGGGAGGCGTTCCTGAAGCTTTCTTT
abundance: -; v_gene: TRBV6-5; d_gene: -; j_gene: TRBJ2-5; CDR3aa: CASSYSGERETQYF; CDR3nt: TGTGCCAGCAGTTACTCGGGTGAGAGAGAGACCCAGTACTTC
abundance: -; v_gene: TRBV5-3; d_gene: TRBD2; j_gene: TRBJ2-1; CDR3aa: CARSLTLAGSSYNEQFF; CDR3nt: TGTGCCAGAAGCTTAACACTAGCGGGTAGCTCCTACAATGAGCAGTTCTTC
abundance: -; v_gene: TRBV7-9; d_gene: -; j_gene: TRBJ1-1; CDR3aa: CASRERAGGNTEAFF; CDR3nt: TGTGCCAGCAGAGAGCGTGCGGGGGGGAACACTGAAGCTTTCTTT
abundance: -; v_gene: TRBV30; d_gene: -; j_gene: TRBJ2-7; CDR3aa: CAWMRQAHEQYF; CDR3nt: TGTGCCTGGATGAGACAGGCCCACGAGCAGTACTTC
abundance: -; v_gene: TRBV5-8; d_gene: -; j_gene: TRBJ1-4; CDR3aa: CASSPRLSLATNEKLFF; CDR3nt: TGTGCCAGCAGCCCTCGGTTGTCGTTAGCAACTAATGAAAAACTGTTTTTT
abundance: -; v_gene: TRBV27; d_gene: -; j_gene: TRBJ2-7; CDR3aa: CASSLSGQGWNYEQYF; CDR3nt: TGTGCCAGCAGTTTATCAGGCCAGGGGTGGAACTACGAGCAGTACTTC
abundance: -; v_gene: TRBV6-5; d_gene: -; j_gene: TRBJ1-1; CDR3aa: CASSYLGAEAFF; CDR3nt: TGTGCCAGCAGTTATCTGGGGGCTGAAGCTTTCTTT
abundance: -; v_gene: TRBV5-1; d_gene: TRBD1; j_gene: TRBJ2-1; CDR3aa: CASSADGTGYNEQFF; CDR3nt: TGCGCCAGCAGTGCTGACGGGACAGGGTACAATGAGCAGTTCTTC
abundance: -; v_gene: TRBV11-2; d_gene: TRBD1; j_gene: TRBJ1-5; CDR3aa: CASSYTGGGQPQHF; CDR3nt: TGTGCCAGCAGCTACACAGGGGGTGGTCAGCCCCAGCATTTT
abundance: -; v_gene: TRBV28; d_gene: -; j_gene: TRBJ1-6; CDR3aa: CASSPVITNSPLHF; CDR3nt: TGTGCCAGCAGCCCGGTGATAACGAATTCACCCCTCCACTTT
abundance: -; v_gene: TRBV14; d_gene: TRBD2; j_gene: TRBJ2-5; CDR3aa: CASSQVLGGSETQYF; CDR3nt: TGTGCCAGCAGCCAAGTTTTGGGCGGGAGTGAGACCCAGTACTTC
abundance: -; v_gene: TRBV5-1; d_gene: TRBD2; j_gene: TRBJ2-1; CDR3aa: CASSLSGRRPQGEQFF; CDR3nt: TGCGCCAGCAGCTTGAGCGGGAGGCGCCCTCAGGGAGAGCAGTTCTTC
abundance: -; v_gene: TRBV5-1; d_gene: TRBD1; j_gene: TRBJ1-1; CDR3aa: CASSLMQGASNTEAFF; CDR3nt: TGCGCCAGCAGCTTAATGCAGGGGGCGTCGAACACTGAAGCTTTCTTT
abundance: -; v_gene: TRBV15; d_gene: -; j_gene: TRBJ2-2; CDR3aa: CATSRAYSAGELFF; CDR3nt: TGTGCCACCAGCAGAGCTTATTCCGCCGGGGAGCTGTTTTTT
abundance: -; v_gene: TRBV28; d_gene: TRBD1; j_gene: TRBJ1-2; CDR3aa: CASSSTGGYYGYTF; CDR3nt: TGTGCCAGCAGTTCCACAGGGGGCTATTATGGCTACACCTTC
abundance: -; v_gene: TRBV5-1; d_gene: TRBD1; j_gene: TRBJ2-2; CDR3aa: CASSLFTDRGMDNTGELFF; CDR3nt: TGCGCCAGCAGCCTATTCACGGACAGGGGGATGGATAACACCGGGGAGCTGTTTTTT
abundance: -; v_gene: TRBV30; d_gene: -; j_gene: TRBJ1-3; CDR3aa: CALPGPDGNTIYF; CDR3nt: TGTGCCTTACCGGGGCCGGACGGAAACACCATATATTTT
abundance: -; v_gene: TRBV27; d_gene: -; j_gene: TRBJ2-2; CDR3aa: CASTQGGLSTGELFF; CDR3nt: TGTGCCAGCACCCAAGGAGGGCTTTCGACCGGGGAGCTGTTTTTT
abundance: many; v_gene: TRBV29-1; d_gene: TRBD2; j_gene: TRBJ2-5; CDR3aa: CSVEGGLAVQETQYF; CDR3nt: TGCAGCGTTGAAGGTGGACTAGCGGTACAAGAGACCCAGTACTTC
abundance: -; v_gene: TRBV7-9; d_gene: -; j_gene: TRBJ1-1; CDR3aa: CASSPSSGRTAEAFF; CDR3nt: TGTGCCAGCAGCCCTAGCTCCGGTAGGACCGCTGAAGCTTTCTTT
abundance: -; v_gene: TRBV11-2; d_gene: -; j_gene: TRBJ2-5; CDR3aa: CASGGRTIRETQYF; CDR3nt: TGTGCCAGCGGCGGGCGGACTATAAGAGAGACCCAGTACTTC
abundance: few; v_gene: TRBV7-9; d_gene: -; j_gene: TRBJ2-3; CDR3aa: CASSPRGADTQYF; CDR3nt: TGTGCCAGCAGCCCCCGGGGCGCAGATACGCAGTATTTT
abundance: -; v_gene: TRBV9; d_gene: TRBD1; j_gene: TRBJ2-2; CDR3aa: CASRRTGANTGELFF; CDR3nt: TGTGCCAGCAGGAGAACAGGGGCGAACACCGGGGAGCTGTTTTTT
abundance: -; v_gene: TRBV7-2; d_gene: -; j_gene: TRBJ2-2; CDR3aa: CASSLWFEETGELFF; CDR3nt: TGTGCCAGCAGCTTATGGTTCGAAGAGACCGGGGAGCTGTTTTTT
abundance: -; v_gene: TRBV19; d_gene: -; j_gene: TRBJ1-5; CDR3aa: CASTGGGFLGNQPQHF; CDR3nt: TGTGCCAGTACTGGCGGCGGTTTTTTGGGCAATCAGCCCCAGCATTTT
abundance: -; v_gene: TRBV5-4; d_gene: -; j_gene: TRBJ2-1; CDR3aa: CASSLRLGAPNEQFF; CDR3nt: TGTGCCAGCAGCTTGAGACTAGGTGCTCCCAATGAGCAGTTCTTC
abundance: -; v_gene: TRBV2; d_gene: -; j_gene: TRBJ2-3; CDR3aa: CASREYLASASTDTQYF; CDR3nt: TGTGCCAGCAGAGAATACCTAGCGAGTGCTTCCACAGATACGCAGTATTTT
abundance: -; v_gene: TRBV6-6; d_gene: TRBD2; j_gene: TRBJ2-2; CDR3aa: CASSYLSPGGRGELFF; CDR3nt: TGTGCCAGCAGTTACCTCAGCCCGGGAGGCCGCGGGGAGCTGTTTTTT
abundance: -; v_gene: TRBV6-1; d_gene: -; j_gene: TRBJ2-2; CDR3aa: CASSEAGLGSGELFF; CDR3nt: TGTGCCAGCAGTGAAGCGGGGCTCGGGAGCGGGGAGCTGTTTTTT
abundance: -; v_gene: TRBV10-2; d_gene: -; j_gene: TRBJ1-3; CDR3aa: CASSVGGGSGNTIYF; CDR3nt: TGCGCCAGCAGTGTTGGGGGGGGTTCTGGAAACACCATATATTTT
abundance: -; v_gene: TRBV15; d_gene: -; j_gene: TRBJ2-7; CDR3aa: CATSRNIAVNYEQYF; CDR3nt: TGTGCCACCAGCAGGAACATAGCGGTAAACTACGAGCAGTACTTC
abundance: -; v_gene: TRBV28; d_gene: TRBD2; j_gene: TRBJ2-7; CDR3aa: CASSFAGAGGNEQYF; CDR3nt: TGTGCCAGCAGTTTCGCCGGGGCGGGAGGGAACGAGCAGTACTTC
abundance: -; v_gene: TRBV10-1; d_gene: TRBD2; j_gene: TRBJ2-5; CDR3aa: CASSVGGKRGLQETQYF; CDR3nt: TGCGCCAGCAGTGTCGGGGGGAAACGAGGTTTGCAAGAGACCCAGTACTTC
abundance: -; v_gene: TRBV7-9; d_gene: TRBD2; j_gene: TRBJ2-5; CDR3aa: CAIPGTSGSYETQYF; CDR3nt: TGTGCCATCCCGGGGACTAGCGGGAGTTACGAGACCCAGTACTTC
abundance: -; v_gene: TRBV2; d_gene: -; j_gene: TRBJ2-1; CDR3aa: CASSESAGDPFFEFF; CDR3nt: TGTGCCAGCAGTGAATCGGCAGGAGACCCCTTTTTTGAGTTCTTC
abundance: -; v_gene: TRBV28; d_gene: -; j_gene: TRBJ1-4; CDR3aa: CASSLASEKLFF; CDR3nt: TGTGCCAGCAGTTTAGCATCGGAAAAACTGTTTTTT
abundance: -; v_gene: TRBV4-1; d_gene: -; j_gene: TRBJ1-5; CDR3aa: CASSQSLGQGTSGATQHF; CDR3nt: TGCGCCAGCAGCCAATCCTTGGGCCAGGGTACTTCTGGTGCTACCCAGCATTTT
abundance: -; v_gene: TRBV19; d_gene: TRBD1; j_gene: TRBJ1-2; CDR3aa: CASSSQQGAYGYTF; CDR3nt: TGTGCCAGTAGTAGCCAACAGGGGGCCTATGGCTACACCTTC
abundance: -; v_gene: TRBV5-4; d_gene: TRBD1; j_gene: TRBJ1-2; CDR3aa: CASSSGGDRSFKGYTF; CDR3nt: TGTGCCAGCAGCTCGGGGGGGGACAGGTCTTTTAAGGGCTACACCTTC
abundance: -; v_gene: TRBV5-6; d_gene: -; j_gene: TRBJ2-3; CDR3aa: CASSRRSVRNTQYF; CDR3nt: TGTGCCAGCAGCCGGAGGTCCGTCCGGAATACGCAGTATTTT
abundance: -; v_gene: TRBV5-4; d_gene: TRBD2; j_gene: TRBJ2-7; CDR3aa: CASSPRTSGSGPQYEQYF; CDR3nt: TGTGCCAGCAGCCCTCGGACTAGCGGGAGTGGTCCTCAGTACGAGCAGTACTTC
abundance: -; v_gene: TRBV14; d_gene: -; j_gene: TRBJ1-1; CDR3aa: CASSQVVQTEAFF; CDR3nt: TGTGCCAGCAGCCAAGTAGTTCAGACTGAAGCTTTCTTT
abundance: -; v_gene: TRBV29-1; d_gene: TRBD2; j_gene: TRBJ2-1; CDR3aa: CIGTSGSNEQFF; CDR3nt: TGCATTGGGACTAGCGGGAGCAATGAGCAGTTCTTC
abundance: -; v_gene: TRBV7-3; d_gene: -; j_gene: TRBJ2-3; CDR3aa: CASSPRAGVGTDTQYF; CDR3nt: TGTGCCAGCAGCCCCCGGGCTGGGGTGGGCACAGATACGCAGTATTTT
abundance: few; v_gene: TRBV7-3; d_gene: -; j_gene: TRBJ2-1; CDR3aa: CASSFMREHEQFF; CDR3nt: TGTGCCAGCAGCTTTATGAGGGAACATGAGCAGTTCTTC
abundance: -; v_gene: TRBV19; d_gene: TRBD2; j_gene: TRBJ2-5; CDR3aa: CASSMNRAGQETQYF; CDR3nt: TGTGCCAGTAGTATGAATCGAGCGGGACAAGAGACCCAGTACTTC
abundance: -; v_gene: TRBV28; d_gene: -; j_gene: TRBJ1-5; CDR3aa: CASCSPLRGAGQPQHF; CDR3nt: TGTGCCAGCTGTAGCCCTTTACGGGGGGCAGGTCAGCCCCAGCATTTT
abundance: -; v_gene: TRBV28; d_gene: TRBD1; j_gene: TRBJ1-1; CDR3aa: CASSLRGQGGTEAFF; CDR3nt: TGTGCCAGCAGTTTAAGGGGGCAGGGTGGCACTGAAGCTTTCTTT